The clone carrying this TCR beta chain has more than one count but fewer than ten. Unique molecular identifiers were built into the TCRbeta library. TCRdb reanalysed the PCR reads using MiXCR and keeps one entry per CDR3 protein. Of 640,000 or so distinct CDR3 sequences listed, roughly 17% were seen once; the top ten hold 0.9% to 1.2%. The data are from a study of T-cell reconstitution after alpha-beta-depleted transplantation in children. The junction had 4 bases not matched to a gene; V was cut back by 1 base and J by 0 bases. The CDR3 is made up of 16 amino acids. Germline lookup yields CDR1 SEHNR and CDR2 FQNEAQ (reference sequence).

The receptor comes from a human donor who donated a stem cell graft to a child with acute myeloid leukemia. This rearrangement joins TRBV7-9 to TRBJ1-2; 8 bases are shared with TRBD1. The sample in question was PBMCs from the stem cell graft donor, obtained from the stem cell graft. CDR3 DNA sequence: TGTGCCAGCAGCTTAGTCGACAGGGGAGCTAACTATGGCTACACCTTC. It codes for CASSLVDRGANYGYTF.